This entry lists 30 T cell receptor beta chains sequenced from one sample in a study of vaccination and CD4 T cells after COVID-19. Cultured CD4+ T-cell DNA underwent Oncomine TCR Beta short-read sequencing. TCRdb ran MiXCR on the PCR reads and lists one entry per CDR3 protein. The profile covers around 13,000 distinct CDR3 sequences, with around 21% appearing a single time and about 15% taken by the ten largest. Antigens for these TCRs are unknown. Treatment noted: 10-day PBMC culture with coronavirus spike peptide pools or control peptides (ViraFEST assay). Sequenced material: cultured CD4+ T cells from blood. The receptors were sampled from a human donor with COVID-19.

This clonotype was picked up one time. The chain carries TRBV29-1 and TRBJ1-4; weak D call: TRBD1 (6 bases). The V and J ends lost 4 bases and 4 bases respectively, with 10 bases between them. From germline, CDR1 is SQVTM and CDR2 ANQGSEA. The CDR3 is 13 residues long. CDR3 nucleotides: TGCAGCGTTGCAAGCAGGGGTAATGAAAAACTGTTTTTT. Translating gives CSVASRGNEKLFF.

V usage is TRBV19 and J usage is TRBJ1-5; TRBD1 agrees at 9 bases. The CDR3 is made up of 15 amino acids. Germline loops: CDR1 LNHDA, CDR2 SQIVND (reference sequence). Losses at the gene ends were 3 bases for V and 3 bases for J; bases not matched to a gene: 3. The CDR3 loop reads CASSIGDRVNQPQHF. In DNA, the CDR3 is TGTGCCAGTAGTATTGGGGACAGGGTCAATCAGCCCCAGCATTTT.

In this sample, this clonotype is medium-sized. For the CDR3, the DNA is TGCAGTGCGGATCAGGGTAATAATTCACCCCTCCACTTT. It encodes CSADQGNNSPLHF. The chain couples TRBV20-1 to TRBJ1-6; D might be TRBD1 (5 bases). The CDR3 loop spans 13 amino acids. Germline CDR1 and CDR2: DFQATT and SNEGSKA (reference sequence). V lost 6 bases and J 5 bases, leaving 11 bases between the germline ends.

This sequence joins TRBV12-3 or TRBV12-4 and TRBJ1-5; no definite D call. CDR3 length: 17 residues. Trimming cost V 4 bases and J 1 base, with 17 bases left between them. CDR3 residues: CASSSTPTGLSNQPQHF. The CDR3 region has the DNA TGTGCCAGCAGTTCTACTCCGACGGGGTTAAGCAATCAGCCCCAGCATTTT.

This clonotype was detected only a few times. This chain joins TRBV20-1 and TRBJ2-1, with D perhaps given as TRBD1 or TRBD2 (6 bases each). Trimming stripped 0 bases from V and 14 bases from J, with 20 bases between. The CDR3 is 14 amino acids. CDR1 and CDR2 from the germline V gene are DFQATT and SNEGSKA (reference sequence). CDR3 in amino acids: CSAREAGEASGEFF. The DNA for the CDR3 is TGCAGTGCTAGAGAGGCAGGGGAGGCTTCTGGGGAGTTCTTC.

The rearrangement joins TRBV27 to TRBJ1-1; D uncertain. V was cut by 6 bases and J by 1 base, with 9 bases left in between. The CDR3 length is 13 residues. Per germline, CDR1 MNHEY and CDR2 SMNVEV (reference sequence). CDR3 loop: CASRWTGNTEAFF. As DNA, the CDR3 is TGTGCCAGCAGGTGGACGGGGAACACTGAAGCTTTCTTT.

The J gene is TRBJ1-5, the V gene TRBV12-3 or TRBV12-4; 12 bases line up with TRBD1. The CDR3 contains 15 residues. Trimming took 5 bases from V and 6 from J; bases not matched to a gene: 5. Here the CDR3 reads CASSPGQGAGQPQHF. For the CDR3, the DNA is TGTGCCAGCAGTCCGGGACAGGGGGCCGGTCAGCCCCAGCATTTT.

This chain joins TRBV11-3 and TRBJ2-3; the match to TRBD1 covers 10 bases. Unmatched junction bases numbered 10, after V lost 5 bases and J lost 8 bases. This CDR3 spans 15 amino acids. Germline-derived CDR1 and CDR2 are SGHNT and YENEEA. The CDR3 protein is CASSAMDRGEGTQYF. The CDR3 DNA sequence: TGTGCCAGCAGCGCGATGGACAGGGGGGAGGGTACGCAGTATTTT. Full variable domain (rest looked up from reference TRBV11-3 and TRBJ2-3): EAGVVQSPRYKIIEKKQPVAFWCNPISGHNTLYWYLQNLGQGPELLIRYENEEAVDDSQLPKDRFSAERLKGVDSTLKIQPAELGDSAVYLCASSAMDRGEGTQYFGPGTRLTVL.

Relative to its sample, this clonotype is medium-sized. The genes are TRBV25-1 and TRBJ1-2; possibly TRBD1 for D (5 bases). The CDR3 runs to 15 residues. V shed 5 bases and J shed 7 bases, with 20 bases lying between them. Germline CDR1 reads MGHDK; CDR2 reads SYGVNS. The CDR3 bases are TGTGCCAGCAGTATCCCCGGGACCCCTGTGGGTGGCTACACCTTC. As protein: CASSIPGTPVGGYTF.

The V and J genes are TRBV18 and TRBJ2-1; 9 bases align to TRBD2. The CDR3 sequence is 14 residues long. Germline V gene data show CDR1 as KGHSH and CDR2 as LQKENI. V lost 3 bases, J lost 8 bases, and 5 bases stayed unmatched. CDR3 DNA sequence: TGTGCCAGCTCACCCACAGCGGGGGGCTATGAGCAGTTCTTC. It codes for CASSPTAGGYEQFF. The full variable domain, in which reference TRBV18 and TRBJ2-1 provide the parts outside the CDR3, is NAGVMQNPRHLVRRRGQEARLRCSPMKGHSHVYWYRQLPEEGLKFMVYLQKENIIDESGMPKERFSAEFPKEGPSILRIQQVVRGDSAAYFCASSPTAGGYEQFFGPGTRLTVL.

The V gene is TRBV4-2, the J gene TRBJ1-2; 8 positions match TRBD1. There are 13 residues in the CDR3. CDR1 and CDR2 from the germline V gene are LGHNA and YNFKEQ. The junction had 3 bases not matched to a gene; V was cut back by 0 bases and J by 9 bases. The CDR3 reads CASSQDRDRSYTF. The CDR3 nucleotides read TGTGCCAGCAGCCAAGATAGGGACAGGAGCTACACCTTC.

This clonotype was seen a few times. The V and J genes are TRBV12-3 or TRBV12-4 and TRBJ1-2; 7 bases are shared with TRBD1. V was pared by 1 base and J by 7 bases, with 0 bases of the junction left unmatched. CDR3 length: 12 amino acids. The CDR3 spells CASSLGDSGYTF. The DNA for the CDR3 is TGTGCCAGCAGTTTAGGGGACAGTGGCTACACCTTC.

This clonotype was found a few times. V and J are TRBV7-2 and TRBJ1-6, with unresolved D. This CDR3 is built from 14 residues. Germline assignment: CDR1 SGHTA and CDR2 FQGNSA. Trimming cost V 2 bases and J 3 bases, with 5 bases left between them. In DNA, the CDR3 is TGTGCCAGCAGCTTAACGGTCTATAATTCACCCCTCCACTTT. This translates into CASSLTVYNSPLHF.

This clonotype was detected only a few times. The chain has TRBV20-1 and TRBJ2-5; TRBD2 agrees at 10 bases. The V segment lost 5 bases and the J segment 6 bases; nucleotides outside the gene matches: 6. This CDR3 spans 13 amino acids. Germline-derived CDR1 and CDR2 are DFQATT and SNEGSKA (reference sequence). The CDR3 DNA reads TGCAGTGCTTTACCGGGACTAGCGAAGACCCAGTACTTC. This encodes CSALPGLAKTQYF.

The rearrangement uses TRBV7-9 and TRBJ2-7; no definite D call. CDR1 is SEHNR and CDR2 is FQNEAQ in the germline V gene (reference sequence). V shed 2 bases and J shed 5 bases, with 10 bases lying between them. This CDR3 has 13 residues. The CDR3 DNA sequence: TGTGCCAGCAGCTTAAGGCCTAGTGACGAGCAGTACTTC. Its translation: CASSLRPSDEQYF.

Judged by abundance, this clonotype is medium-sized. The chain recombines TRBV6-1 with TRBJ1-5; D is possibly TRBD1 (5 bases). The ends were cut back, 10 bases at V and 6 bases at J, with 16 bases in the middle. CDR3 length: 13 amino acids. Per the germline V gene, CDR1 is MNHNS and CDR2 is SASEGT. The CDR3 nucleotides are TGTGCCACCCAGCAGGGTTTAACTCAGCCCCAGCATTTT. Protein: CATQQGLTQPQHF.

CDR3 sequence: CASRIGTGANYGYTF. As DNA, the CDR3 is TGCGCCAGCAGAATCGGGACAGGAGCTAACTATGGCTACACCTTC. The chain is built from TRBV5-1 and TRBJ1-2, with TRBD1 identical over 8 bases. The germline V gene encodes CDR1 SGHRS and CDR2 YFSETQ. CDR3 size: 15 residues. Trimming took 5 bases from V and 0 from J; bases not matched to a gene: 6.

The chain is built from TRBV29-1 and TRBJ2-3; the D is unclear. CDR1 SQVTM and CDR2 ANQGSEA come from the germline V gene. This CDR3 spans 12 amino acids. Trimming left V 5 bases short and J 0 bases short, with 6 bases between. The DNA for the CDR3 is TGCAGCGTTCTGTGGAGCACAGATACGCAGTATTTT. This translates into CSVLWSTDTQYF.

In its sample, this clonotype was seen a few times. V is TRBV20-1 and J is TRBJ1-5, with no clear D. CDR1 is DFQATT and CDR2 is SNEGSKA in the germline V gene (reference sequence). The CDR3 covers 14 residues. The V gene lost 3 bases and the J gene lost 2 bases, with 11 bases spanning the gap. The CDR3 DNA follows: TGCAGTGCTAGGAGGAGTCAGGGCAATCAGCCCCAGCATTTT. Residues: CSARRSQGNQPQHF.

In this sample, this clonotype is medium-sized. The rearrangement links TRBV2 to TRBJ2-3; 7 nucleotides match TRBD2. The trim removed 8 bases at V and 1 base at J, leaving 3 bases unmatched. From germline, CDR1 is SNHLY and CDR2 FYNNEI. CDR3 length: 13 residues. The CDR3 DNA reads TGTGCCAGCGGGGGGGTCGGCACAGATACGCAGTATTTT. Protein: CASGGVGTDTQYF.

This sequence joins TRBV5-1 and TRBJ1-1; TRBD1 matches 10 bases. This CDR3 is 14 amino acids long. V lost 4 bases, J lost 4 bases, and 4 bases stayed unmatched. CDR1 SGHRS and CDR2 YFSETQ come from the germline V gene. The CDR3 loop is CASSGGQGSTEAFF. CDR3 bases: TGCGCCAGCAGCGGGGGACAGGGGAGCACTGAAGCTTTCTTT.

J is TRBJ2-2 and V is TRBV11-2; TRBD2 agrees at 7 bases. The CDR3 runs 19 residues. Germline trimming cut 0 bases from V and 3 bases from J; bases unmatched to any gene: 13. The germline CDR1 and CDR2 sequences are SGHAT and FQNNGV. CDR3 in DNA: TGTGCCAGCAGCTTAGATCGGGGCCGGGGCCGGGGGGACACCGGGGAGCTGTTTTTT. This gives the protein CASSLDRGRGRGDTGELFF.

This clonotype showed up just a few times. This chain connects TRBV20-1 to TRBJ2-3, with D unresolved. Trimming cost V 2 bases and J 5 bases, with 8 bases left between them. This CDR3 has 12 residues. CDR1 is DFQATT and CDR2 is SNEGSKA in the germline V gene (reference sequence). CDR3 loop: CSARTVGDTQYF. In nucleotides, the CDR3 is TGCAGTGCTAGAACGGTAGGAGATACGCAGTATTTT.

This clonotype occurred a few times. The gene calls are TRBV6-1 and TRBJ2-6, with D hard to call. Looked up from germline, CDR1 is MNHNS and CDR2 is SASEGT. The CDR3 is 15 residues long. Deletions cut 8 bases from V and 5 bases from J, with 16 bases between. The CDR3 region is CASVSVVRRANVLTF. CDR3 nucleotides: TGTGCCAGCGTTTCGGTGGTTCGTCGGGCCAACGTCCTGACTTTC.

CDR3 nucleotide sequence: TGTGCCAGTAGTTCGACCAGGGGGGGATACAATGAGCAGTTCTTC. It specifies CASSSTRGGYNEQFF. The chain uses TRBV19 and TRBJ2-1, with D perhaps TRBD1 or TRBD2 (7 bases each). V lost 5 bases and J lost 4, with 15 bases in between. This CDR3 region has 15 residues. Germline CDR1 LNHDA, CDR2 SQIVND (reference sequence).

The V gene is TRBV10-1, the J gene TRBJ2-7; a weak D match, TRBD2 (5 bases). The ends were cut back, 8 bases at V and 5 bases at J, with 10 bases in the middle. Germline V gene sequence: CDR1 WNHNN, CDR2 SYGVQD (reference sequence). This CDR3 contains 11 residues. CDR3 DNA: TGCGCCAGCGCTGACGGGGACGAGCAGTACTTC. It codes for CASADGDEQYF.

The gene calls are TRBV20-1 and TRBJ2-7; a possible D gene is TRBD1 (5 bases). Trimming took off 6 bases at V and 2 bases at J, with 17 bases between the two ends. CDR1 and CDR2 (germline): DFQATT, SNEGSKA (reference sequence). The CDR3 loop spans 14 amino acids. CDR3 amino acids: CSARDSLWPYEQYF. Here the CDR3 DNA reads TGCAGTGCCCGCGACAGCCTCTGGCCCTACGAGCAGTACTTC.

The chain joins TRBV3-1 to TRBJ1-3; TRBD1 might be the D (5 bases). CDR1 and CDR2 (germline): LGHDT, YNNKEL (reference sequence). The V and J ends lost 7 bases and 4 bases respectively, with 17 bases between them. This CDR3 comprises 15 residues. This chain's CDR3 is CASTIKTGSGNTIYF. The CDR3 coding sequence is TGTGCCAGCACAATTAAAACAGGATCGGGAAACACCATATATTTT.

This clonotype has more than one count but fewer than ten. This chain connects TRBV20-1 to TRBJ2-1, with a possible D match to TRBD1 (6 bases). Deletions cut 6 bases from V and 5 bases from J, with 20 bases between. The CDR3 is 15 residues long. Germline V gene lookup returns CDR1 DFQATT and CDR2 SNEGSKA (reference sequence). The CDR3 is CSANTGRPADNEQFF. DNA of the CDR3: TGCAGTGCCAATACAGGGCGACCGGCTGACAATGAGCAGTTCTTC.

This clonotype came up a few times. The V call is TRBV28, the J call TRBJ1-4; D might be TRBD1 (5 bases). V was pared by 7 bases and J by 1 base, with 16 bases between. In germline, CDR1 is MDHEN, CDR2 SYDVKM. The CDR3 totals 16 residues. The CDR3 spells CASTSFRGGTNEKLFF. The DNA of the CDR3 is TGTGCCAGCACTTCTTTTAGGGGCGGAACTAATGAAAAACTGTTTTTT.